This T cell receptor beta chain was captured by sequencing in a study of long-term antiretroviral therapy in people with HIV. Across the whole study: The oldest specimens predate the 2015 immediate-ART recommendation by about a decade.

Broader study findings: Clones that had undergone expansion before ART prevailed in the repertoire throughout all time points.

About this clone itself: Its target is unknown.

The CDR3 covers 14 residues. Trimming at V came to 4 bases and at J to 7 bases, leaving 7 bases not matched to a gene. Germline V gene lookup returns CDR1 SGDLS and CDR2 YYNGEE. The assay used was immunoSEQ (version v3.0), run at survey level. The target of sequencing was roughly 40,000-50,000 T-cell genomes per sample. The table came from immunoSEQ multiplex PCR; TCRdb's copy has only in-frame clones and leaves some out. The data contain approximately 24,000 clones, more than 75% of them singletons. Every specimen provided roughly 0.95-11 million cryopreserved PBMC before DNA extraction took place. The V gene is TRBV9, the J gene TRBJ1-2; the match to TRBD1 covers 10 bases. This receptor was obtained from a man aged 30-40 years with HIV. The source was unsorted PBMCs, collected about 6.1 years after starting antiretroviral therapy. The chain's CDR3 is CASSRGQGFGGYTF. DNA of the CDR3: TGTGCCAGCAGCAGGGGACAGGGGTTCGGTGGCTACACCTTC.